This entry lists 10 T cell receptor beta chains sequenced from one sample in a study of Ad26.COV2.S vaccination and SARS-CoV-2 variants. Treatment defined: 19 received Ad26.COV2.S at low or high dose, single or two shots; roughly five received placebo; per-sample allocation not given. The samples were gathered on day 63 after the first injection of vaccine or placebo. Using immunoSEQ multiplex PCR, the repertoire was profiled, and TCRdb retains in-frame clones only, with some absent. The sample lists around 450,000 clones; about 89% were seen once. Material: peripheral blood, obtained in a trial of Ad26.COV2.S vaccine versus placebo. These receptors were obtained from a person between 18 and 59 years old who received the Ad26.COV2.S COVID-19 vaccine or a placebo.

CDR3: CASSGQGELFF. The CDR3 DNA reads TGTGCCAGCAGTGGACAGGGAGAACTGTTTTTT. V and J are TRBV6-2 or TRBV6-3 and TRBJ1-4; 8 positions agree with TRBD1. Trimming cost V 5 bases and J 12 bases; bases outside gene matches: 2. Germline CDR1 reads MNHEY; CDR2 reads SVGEGT. The CDR3 has 11 residues.

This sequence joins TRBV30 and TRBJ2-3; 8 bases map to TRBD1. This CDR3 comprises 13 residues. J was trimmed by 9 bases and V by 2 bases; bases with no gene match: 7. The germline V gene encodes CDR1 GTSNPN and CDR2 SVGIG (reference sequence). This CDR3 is CAWSLDRARTQYF. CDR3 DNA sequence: TGTGCCTGGAGTTTGGACAGGGCTAGGACGCAGTATTTT.

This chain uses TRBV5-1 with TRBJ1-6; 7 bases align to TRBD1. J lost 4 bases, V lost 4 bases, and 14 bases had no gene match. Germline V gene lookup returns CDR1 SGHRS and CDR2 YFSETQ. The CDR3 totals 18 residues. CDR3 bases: TGCGCCAGCAGCCACCCCCAGGGGGTAGACAGATATAATTCACCCCTCCACTTT. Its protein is CASSHPQGVDRYNSPLHF.

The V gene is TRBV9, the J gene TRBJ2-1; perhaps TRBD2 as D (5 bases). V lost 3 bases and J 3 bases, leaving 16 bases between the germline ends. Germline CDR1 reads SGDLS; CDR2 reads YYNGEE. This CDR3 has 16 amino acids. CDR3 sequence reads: CASSASLAPIYNEQFF. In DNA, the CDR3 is TGTGCCAGCAGCGCCTCTCTAGCTCCAATCTACAATGAGCAGTTCTTC.

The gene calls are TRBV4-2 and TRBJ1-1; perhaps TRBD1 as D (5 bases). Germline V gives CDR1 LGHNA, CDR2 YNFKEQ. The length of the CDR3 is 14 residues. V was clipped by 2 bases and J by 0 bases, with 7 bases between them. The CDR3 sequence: CASSQPTVNTEAFF. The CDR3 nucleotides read TGTGCCAGCAGCCAACCGACAGTGAACACTGAAGCTTTCTTT.

Here the CDR3 reads CATSSLAEWETQYF. CDR3 nucleotide sequence: TGTGCCACCAGCAGTCTAGCTGAGTGGGAGACCCAGTACTTC. The genes are TRBV15 and TRBJ2-5; perhaps TRBD2 as D (5 bases). V gave up 3 bases and J gave up 5 bases, with 13 bases separating them. Germline CDR1 reads LNHNV; CDR2 reads YYDKDF (reference sequence). CDR3 size: 14 residues.

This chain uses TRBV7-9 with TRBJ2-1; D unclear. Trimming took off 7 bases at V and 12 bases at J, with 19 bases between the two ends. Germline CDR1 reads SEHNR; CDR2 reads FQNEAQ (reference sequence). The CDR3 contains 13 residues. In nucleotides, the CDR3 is TGTGCCAGCACCTCGTTTGCGGTTTCGGGGCAGTTCTTC. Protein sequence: CASTSFAVSGQFF.

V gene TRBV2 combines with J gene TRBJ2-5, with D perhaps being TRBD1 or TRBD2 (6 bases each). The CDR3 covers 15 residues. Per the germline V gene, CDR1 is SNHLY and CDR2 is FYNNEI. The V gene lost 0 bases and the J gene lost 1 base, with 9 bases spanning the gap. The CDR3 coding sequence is TGTGCCAGCAGTGAAGCTGGGGGGCCCCAAGAGACCCAGTACTTC. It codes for CASSEAGGPQETQYF.

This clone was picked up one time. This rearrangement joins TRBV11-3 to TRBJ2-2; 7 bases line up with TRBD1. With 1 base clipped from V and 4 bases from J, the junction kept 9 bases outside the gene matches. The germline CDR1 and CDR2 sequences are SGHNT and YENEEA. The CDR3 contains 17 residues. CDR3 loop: CASSLGRWDSVTGELFF. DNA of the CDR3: TGTGCCAGCAGCTTAGGGAGGTGGGACAGCGTCACCGGGGAGCTGTTTTTT.

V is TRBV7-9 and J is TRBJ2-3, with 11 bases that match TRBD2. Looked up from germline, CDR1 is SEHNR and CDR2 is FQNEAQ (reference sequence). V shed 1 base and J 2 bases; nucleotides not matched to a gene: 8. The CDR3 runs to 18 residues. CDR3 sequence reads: CASSLVGSGGAPTDTQYF. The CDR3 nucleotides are TGTGCCAGCAGCTTAGTGGGTAGCGGGGGGGCCCCCACAGATACGCAGTATTTT.